These 16 T cell receptor beta chains share one sample of origin, sequenced in a study of radiation and T cells in renal cell carcinoma. This table comes from immunoSEQ multiplex PCR, and its TCRdb copy is limited to in-frame clones, with some not included. The sample lists about 9,300 clones, around 63% occurring once. Described treatment: 15 Gy SBRT to primary tumor, nephrectomy 4 weeks later. The input for sequencing was tumor tissue, taken from a patient whose treatment included radiotherapy and nephrectomy. Receptors were obtained from a woman between 50 and 59 years old with renal cell carcinoma.

The V gene is TRBV5-4, the J gene TRBJ1-1; D may be TRBD1 (5 bases). With 0 bases removed from V and 7 bases from J, the gap between germline ends came to 13 bases. The CDR3 sequence is 14 residues long. In germline, CDR1 is SGHNT, CDR2 YYREEE (reference sequence). The CDR3 loop is CASSLGGTEYEAFF. The CDR3 DNA reads TGTGCCAGCAGCTTGGGCGGGACGGAGTATGAAGCTTTCTTT.

Here the CDR3 DNA reads TGTGCCTCGTGGACAGAAGAGAACACTGAAGCTTTCTTT. It yields the protein CASWTEENTEAFF. The chain recombines TRBV30 with TRBJ1-1; D may be TRBD1 (6 bases). Germline V gene data show CDR1 as GTSNPN and CDR2 as SVGIG (reference sequence). The CDR3 length is 13 residues. Trimming cost V 7 bases and J 1 base, with 13 bases left between them.

This chain joins TRBV9 and TRBJ1-3; D is undetermined. V gave up 0 bases and J gave up 2 bases, with 6 bases separating them. Germline CDR1 SGDLS, CDR2 YYNGEE. The length of the CDR3 is 14 residues. CDR3 loop: CASSVDGPGNTIYF. The CDR3 DNA is TGTGCCAGCAGCGTAGACGGGCCTGGAAACACCATATATTTT.

The J gene is TRBJ2-2, the V gene TRBV11-3; 7 nucleotides agree with TRBD1. The CDR3 contains 15 residues. The V gene's germline CDR1 is SGHNT and CDR2 YENEEA. The J segment lost 2 bases and the V segment lost 5 bases, leaving 5 bases of the junction unmatched. CDR3 loop: CASSPTGPNTGELFF. CDR3 DNA sequence: TGTGCCAGCAGCCCGACAGGGCCTAACACCGGGGAGCTGTTTTTT.

The chain links TRBV5-4 to TRBJ2-7; possible D gene TRBD1, 5 bases. The CDR3 is made up of 13 amino acids. Germline CDR1 and CDR2: SGHNT and YYREEE (reference sequence). V lost 6 bases, J lost 5 bases, and 15 bases lay in between. CDR3 nucleotides: TGTGCCAGCACTAAGAAGGGGTCCCACGAGCAGTACTTC. This translates into CASTKKGSHEQYF. Using reference TRBV5-4 and TRBJ2-7 for the parts outside the CDR3, the full variable domain is ETGVTQSPTHLIKTRGQQVTLRCSSQSGHNTVSWYQQALGQGPQFIFQYYREEENGRGNFPPRFSGLQFPNYSSELNVNALELDDSALYLCASTKKGSHEQYFGPGTRLTVT.

This clone was counted a few times. The chain has TRBV10-1 and TRBJ1-2, with D tentatively TRBD1 (5 bases). Trimming shortened V by 2 bases and J by 4 bases, and 8 bases separated the two germline ends. This CDR3 is built from 13 residues. Germline V gene lookup returns CDR1 WNHNN and CDR2 SYGVQD (reference sequence). The CDR3 region is CASSEPGFYGYTF. For the CDR3, the DNA is TGCGCCAGCAGTGAGCCAGGGTTCTATGGCTACACCTTC.

This clone came up a few times. The rearrangement uses TRBV9 and TRBJ2-5; 8 nucleotides agree with TRBD1. Unmatched junction bases numbered 4, after V lost 3 bases and J lost 0 bases. The CDR3 loop spans 15 amino acids. The germline gives CDR1 SGDLS, CDR2 YYNGEE. The CDR3 here is CASSAQGGNQETQYF. CDR3 nucleotide sequence: TGTGCCAGCAGCGCACAGGGGGGAAACCAAGAGACCCAGTACTTC.

The chain is built from TRBV10-3 and TRBJ1-3, with no clear D. Trimming shortened V by 3 bases and J by 0 bases, and 6 bases separated the two germline ends. This CDR3 comprises 14 residues. Germline V CDR1 and CDR2: ENHRY, SYGVKD. CDR3 loop: CAISDTYSGNTIYF. CDR3 nucleotides: TGTGCCATCAGTGACACTTACTCTGGAAACACCATATATTTT.

This clone was observed a few times. The CDR3 spells CASSSASGNEQFF. In DNA form, the CDR3 reads TGTGCCAGCAGCTCAGCTAGCGGCAATGAGCAGTTCTTC. V usage is TRBV9 and J usage is TRBJ2-1; 7 bases are shared with TRBD2. The junction had 4 bases not matched to a gene; V was cut back by 4 bases and J by 6 bases. Looked up from germline, CDR1 is SGDLS and CDR2 is YYNGEE. This CDR3 has 13 amino acids.

The chain is built from TRBV4-2 and TRBJ1-2; no reliable D call. Germline values: CDR1 LGHNA, CDR2 YNFKEQ. Trimming removed 4 bases at V and 6 bases at J, with 18 bases between. This CDR3 region has 15 residues. CDR3 loop: CASSPRQVHTNGYTF. The DNA of the CDR3 is TGTGCCAGCAGCCCCAGGCAGGTTCATACGAATGGCTACACCTTC.

The gene calls are TRBV7-2 and TRBJ2-7; 11 bases line up with TRBD2. CDR1 SGHTA and CDR2 FQGNSA come from the germline V gene. CDR3 length: 14 residues. The V gene end was trimmed by 4 bases and the J gene end by 6 bases; junction bases not matched to a gene: 5. CDR3 bases: TGTGCCAGCAGCTGGGCCGGGACTAGCGGCGAGCAGTACTTC. This gives the protein CASSWAGTSGEQYF.

The sample holds one count of this clone. The chain recombines TRBV19 with TRBJ1-1; D gene ambiguous. Germline V lookup: CDR1 LNHDA, CDR2 SQIVND (reference sequence). Trimming removed 7 bases from V and 1 base from J, with 13 bases in between. The CDR3 is made up of 14 amino acids. In nucleotides, the CDR3 is TGTGCCAGTACCAAGACGGTAGGGAACACTGAAGCTTTCTTT. Its translation: CASTKTVGNTEAFF.

The J gene is TRBJ2-1, the V gene TRBV19; TRBD1 aligns across 7 bases. The V gene's germline CDR1 is LNHDA and CDR2 SQIVND (reference sequence). There are 14 residues in the CDR3. Germline trimming cut 2 bases from V and 8 bases from J; bases unmatched to any gene: 6. The CDR3 nucleotides read TGTGCCAGTAGTATAAGGGGGCTGATTCATGAGCAGTTCTTC. This codes for CASSIRGLIHEQFF.

CDR3 amino acids: CASSWSTGAGGNEQFF. The CDR3 DNA reads TGCGCCAGCAGCTGGTCGACGGGAGCGGGGGGCAATGAGCAGTTCTTC. This sequence joins TRBV5-1 and TRBJ2-1; 9 bases are a match to TRBD2. Trimming cost V 3 bases and J 6 bases; bases outside gene matches: 10. The CDR3 runs to 16 residues. Germline lookup yields CDR1 SGHRS and CDR2 YFSETQ.

This chain uses TRBV5-1 with TRBJ2-1; perhaps TRBD1 as D (5 bases). CDR3 length: 14 residues. Trimming shortened V by 5 bases and J by 2 bases, and 11 bases separated the two germline ends. Germline V lookup: CDR1 SGHRS, CDR2 YFSETQ. In nucleotides, the CDR3 is TGCGCCAGCAGGTCGGACACCGCCTACAATGAGCAGTTCTTC. This gives the protein CASRSDTAYNEQFF. Looking up the rest from reference TRBV5-1 and TRBJ2-1 gives the full variable domain: KAGVTQTPRYLIKTRGQQVTLSCSPISGHRSVSWYQQTPGQGLQFLFEYFSETQRNKGNFPGRFSGRQFSNSRSEMNVSTLELGDSALYLCASRSDTAYNEQFFGPGTRLTVL.

In this sample, this clone is medium-sized. The J gene is TRBJ2-7, the V gene TRBV7-8; D might be TRBD1 (5 bases). The germline V gene encodes CDR1 SGHVS and CDR2 FQNEAQ. The V and J ends lost 3 bases and 3 bases respectively, with 12 bases between them. The CDR3 extends over 14 amino acids. Written as DNA, the CDR3 is TGTGCCAGCAGCTTGCAGGGTAAAGGCTACGAGCAGTACTTC. Translation: CASSLQGKGYEQYF.